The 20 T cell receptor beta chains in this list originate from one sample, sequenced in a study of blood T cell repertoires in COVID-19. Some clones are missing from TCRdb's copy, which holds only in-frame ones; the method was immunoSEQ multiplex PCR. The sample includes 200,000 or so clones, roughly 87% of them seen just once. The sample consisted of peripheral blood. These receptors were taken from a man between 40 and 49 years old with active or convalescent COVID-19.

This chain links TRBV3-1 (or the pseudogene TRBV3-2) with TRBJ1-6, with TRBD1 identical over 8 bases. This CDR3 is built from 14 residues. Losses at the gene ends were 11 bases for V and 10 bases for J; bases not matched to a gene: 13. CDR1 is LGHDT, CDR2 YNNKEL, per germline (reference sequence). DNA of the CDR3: TGTGCCGTAAGGGCTGCAGGGGGCGAATCACCCCTCCACTTT. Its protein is CAVRAAGGESPLHF.

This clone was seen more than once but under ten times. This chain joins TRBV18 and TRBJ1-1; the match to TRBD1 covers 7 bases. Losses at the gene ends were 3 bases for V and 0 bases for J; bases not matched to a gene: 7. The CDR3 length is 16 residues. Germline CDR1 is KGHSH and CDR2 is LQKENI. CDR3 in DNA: TGTGCCAGCTCACCTAGGGACAGTACATTGAACACTGAAGCTTTCTTT. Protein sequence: CASSPRDSTLNTEAFF.

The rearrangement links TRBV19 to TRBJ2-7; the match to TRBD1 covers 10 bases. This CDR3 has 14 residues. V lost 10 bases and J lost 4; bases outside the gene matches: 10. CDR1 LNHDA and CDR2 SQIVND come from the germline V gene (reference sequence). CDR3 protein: CATQRTGGIYEQYF. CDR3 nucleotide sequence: TGTGCCACTCAGAGGACAGGGGGTATTTACGAGCAGTACTTC.

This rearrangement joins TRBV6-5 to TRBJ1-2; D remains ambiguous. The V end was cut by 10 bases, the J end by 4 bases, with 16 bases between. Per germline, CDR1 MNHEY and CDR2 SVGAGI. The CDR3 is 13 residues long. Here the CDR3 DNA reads TGTGCCATTTCGACCGGGAGGATCTATGGCTACACCTTC. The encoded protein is CAISTGRIYGYTF.

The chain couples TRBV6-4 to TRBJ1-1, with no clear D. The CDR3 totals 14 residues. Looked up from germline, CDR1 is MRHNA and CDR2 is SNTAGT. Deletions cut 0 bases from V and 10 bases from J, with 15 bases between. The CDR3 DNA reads TGTGCCAGCAGTGACTCGCCCGGGCCGGGGAGAGCTTTCTTT. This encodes CASSDSPGPGRAFF.

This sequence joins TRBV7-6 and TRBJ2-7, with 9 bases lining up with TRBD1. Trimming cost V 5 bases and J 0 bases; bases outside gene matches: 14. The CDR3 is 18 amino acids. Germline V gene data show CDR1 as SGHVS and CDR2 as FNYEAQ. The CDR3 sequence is CASSRKQGAFIDSYEQYF. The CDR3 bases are TGTGCCAGCAGCCGGAAACAGGGGGCCTTCATAGACTCCTACGAGCAGTACTTC.

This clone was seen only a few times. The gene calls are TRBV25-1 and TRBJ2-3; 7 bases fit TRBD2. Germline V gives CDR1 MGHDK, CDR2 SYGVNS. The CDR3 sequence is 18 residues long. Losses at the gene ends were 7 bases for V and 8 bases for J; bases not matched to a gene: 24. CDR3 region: CASTTTPPPGGNLRTQYF. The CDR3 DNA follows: TGTGCCAGCACGACGACCCCACCTCCGGGGGGTAACCTGCGTACGCAGTATTTT.

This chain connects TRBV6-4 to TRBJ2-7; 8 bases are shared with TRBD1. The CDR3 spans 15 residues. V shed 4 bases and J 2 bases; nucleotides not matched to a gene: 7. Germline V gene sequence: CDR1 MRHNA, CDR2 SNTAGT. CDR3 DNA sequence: TGTGCCAGCAGTGCTACGGGGGACAGGCCCTACGAGCAGTACTTC. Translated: CASSATGDRPYEQYF.

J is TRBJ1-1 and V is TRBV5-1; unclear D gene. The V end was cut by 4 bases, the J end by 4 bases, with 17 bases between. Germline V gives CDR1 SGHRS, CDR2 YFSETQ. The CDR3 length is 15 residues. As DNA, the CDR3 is TGCGCCAGCAGCCCCCGAGTTCGGGGATCCACTGAAGCTTTCTTT. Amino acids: CASSPRVRGSTEAFF.

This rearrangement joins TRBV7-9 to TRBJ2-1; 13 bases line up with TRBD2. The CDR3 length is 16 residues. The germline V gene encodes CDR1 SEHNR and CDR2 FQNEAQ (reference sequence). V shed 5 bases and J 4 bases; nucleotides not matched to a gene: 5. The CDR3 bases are TGTGCCAGCAGCGGTTTGACTAGCGGGGGGTACAATGAGCAGTTCTTC. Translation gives CASSGLTSGGYNEQFF.

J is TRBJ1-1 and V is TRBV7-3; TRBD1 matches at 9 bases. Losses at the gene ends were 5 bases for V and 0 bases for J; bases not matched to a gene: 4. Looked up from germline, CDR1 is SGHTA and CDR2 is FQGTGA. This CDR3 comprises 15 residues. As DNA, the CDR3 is TGTGCCAGCAGCCCGACAGGGGGAATGAACACTGAAGCTTTCTTT. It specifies CASSPTGGMNTEAFF.

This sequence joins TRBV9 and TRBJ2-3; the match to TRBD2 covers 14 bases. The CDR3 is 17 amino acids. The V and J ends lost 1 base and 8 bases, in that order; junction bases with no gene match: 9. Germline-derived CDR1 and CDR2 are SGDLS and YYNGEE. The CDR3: CASSVPGTSGSAATQYF. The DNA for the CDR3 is TGTGCCAGCAGCGTACCCGGGACTAGCGGGAGCGCAGCTACGCAGTATTTT.

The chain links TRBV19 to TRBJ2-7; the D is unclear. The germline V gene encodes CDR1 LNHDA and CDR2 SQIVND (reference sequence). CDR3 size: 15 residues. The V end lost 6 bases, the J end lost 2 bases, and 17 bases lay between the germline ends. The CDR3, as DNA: TGTGCCAGTAGCCATGGGCTCACGAAGACCTACGAGCAGTACTTC. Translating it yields CASSHGLTKTYEQYF.

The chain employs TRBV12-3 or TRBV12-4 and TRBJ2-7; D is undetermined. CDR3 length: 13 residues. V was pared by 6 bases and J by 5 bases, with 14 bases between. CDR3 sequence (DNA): TGTGCCAGCAGACTCACGGGTTCTCACGAGCAGTACTTC. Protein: CASRLTGSHEQYF.

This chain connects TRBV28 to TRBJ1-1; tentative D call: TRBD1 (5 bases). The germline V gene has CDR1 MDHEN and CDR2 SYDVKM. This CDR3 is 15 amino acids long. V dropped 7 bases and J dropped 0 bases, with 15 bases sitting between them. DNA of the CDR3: TGTGCCAGCACCTCAGGGAGGTACATGAACACTGAAGCTTTCTTT. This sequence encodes CASTSGRYMNTEAFF. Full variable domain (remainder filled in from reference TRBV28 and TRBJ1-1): DVKVTQSSRYLVKRTGEKVFLECVQDMDHENMFWYRQDPGLGLRLIYFSYDVKMKEKGDIPEGYSVSREKKERFSLILESASTNQTSMYLCASTSGRYMNTEAFFGQGTRLTVV.

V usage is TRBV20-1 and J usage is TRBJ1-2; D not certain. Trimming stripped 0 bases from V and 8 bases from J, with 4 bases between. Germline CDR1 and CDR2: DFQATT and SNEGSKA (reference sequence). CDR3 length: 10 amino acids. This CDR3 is CSARDPGYTF. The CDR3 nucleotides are TGCAGTGCTAGAGATCCGGGCTACACCTTC.

Here the CDR3 reads CASGTSAYNEQFF. The CDR3 region has the DNA TGTGCCAGCGGGACTAGCGCCTACAATGAGCAGTTCTTC. V and J are TRBV27 and TRBJ2-1; 10 nucleotides agree with TRBD2. V was pared by 8 bases and J by 2 bases, with 0 bases of the junction left unmatched. CDR1 and CDR2 from the germline V gene are MNHEY and SMNVEV (reference sequence). CDR3 length: 13 residues.

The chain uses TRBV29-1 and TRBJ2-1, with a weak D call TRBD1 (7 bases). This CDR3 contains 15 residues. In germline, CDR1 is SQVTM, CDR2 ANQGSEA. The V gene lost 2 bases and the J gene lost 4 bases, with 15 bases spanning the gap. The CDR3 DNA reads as TGCAGCGTTGAAAGGGGGCGGGGAGAATACAATGAGCAGTTCTTC. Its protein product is CSVERGRGEYNEQFF.

CDR3 coding DNA: TGTGCCAGCAGGCGGACAGGGGGACGCTACGAGCAGTACTTC. Amino acids: CASRRTGGRYEQYF. V and J are TRBV14 and TRBJ2-7, with 10 nucleotides matching TRBD1. The V gene end was trimmed by 6 bases and the J gene end by 3 bases; junction bases not matched to a gene: 5. The length of the CDR3 is 14 residues. Germline CDR1 reads SGHDN; CDR2 reads FVKESK.

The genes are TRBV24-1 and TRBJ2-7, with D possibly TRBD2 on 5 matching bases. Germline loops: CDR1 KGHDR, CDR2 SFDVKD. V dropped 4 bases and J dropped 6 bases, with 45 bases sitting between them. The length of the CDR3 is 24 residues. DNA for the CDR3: TGTGCCACCAGTGACCCCTGGCCGGCAGTACCCTCTCTGGAGGAAGGTGGTTGGGCTTCCGAGCAGTACTTC. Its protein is CATSDPWPAVPSLEEGGWASEQYF.